This T cell receptor beta chain was documented in a study of T cell changes during pregnancy in multiple sclerosis. Clones were sequenced by immunoSEQ multiplex PCR, and TCRdb holds only the in-frame ones, with some missing. The sample records roughly 73,000 clones, more than 90% being singletons. The sample was peripheral blood, taken in the second trimester of pregnancy. The source of this sequence is a female donor in good health, enrolled as a control in a pregnancy study.

The CDR3 DNA is TGTGCCAGCAGCCCCGGGACTAGAGAAGATACGCAGTATTTT. Translated: CASSPGTREDTQYF. This chain uses TRBV4-2 with TRBJ2-3, with 8 bases fitting TRBD2. This CDR3 is 14 amino acids long. Germline CDR1 reads LGHNA; CDR2 reads YNFKEQ. Losses at the gene ends were 4 bases for V and 5 bases for J; bases not matched to a gene: 5.